The 5 T cell receptor beta chains listed next were all sequenced from one sample in a study of OX40 agonist ivuxolimab in advanced cancers. Generated by immunoSEQ multiplex PCR, the TCRdb table keeps only in-frame clones and is missing some. This sample has some 44,000 clones; 86% occur once, and the top ten carry 21%. The source was CD4+ or CD8+ T cells sorted from blood, collected in a trial of the OX40 agonist ivuxolimab. The receptors derive from an adult with an advanced solid tumor such as melanoma, head and neck, liver or kidney cancer.

The rearrangement joins TRBV5-6 to TRBJ1-1, with D unresolved. This CDR3 has 11 residues. Per germline, CDR1 SGHDT and CDR2 YYEEEE. V was clipped by 4 bases and J by 9 bases, with 10 bases between them. In DNA form, the CDR3 reads TGTGCCAGCAGCCAAGGACCTCAAGCTTTCTTT. It encodes CASSQGPQAFF.

The V and J genes are TRBV7-3 and TRBJ2-1; weak D call: TRBD1 (6 bases). Looked up from germline, CDR1 is SGHTA and CDR2 is FQGTGA. Trimming cost V 7 bases and J 9 bases, with 13 bases left between them. The CDR3 spans 12 residues. Here the CDR3 reads CASNNGGGEQFF. The CDR3 region has the DNA TGTGCCAGCAACAATGGGGGCGGTGAGCAGTTCTTC.

The chain employs TRBV28 and TRBJ2-4, with a tentative D call TRBD1 (6 bases). Germline-derived CDR1 and CDR2 are MDHEN and SYDVKM. Trimming removed 6 bases at V and 2 bases at J, with 20 bases between. CDR3 length equals 17 residues. The CDR3 protein is CASSNLNLTGTKNIQYF. CDR3 DNA sequence: TGTGCCAGCAGCAACCTCAATCTAACAGGGACCAAAAACATTCAGTACTTC.

The chain links TRBV28 to TRBJ1-2; D perhaps matches TRBD1 (5 bases). CDR1 is MDHEN, CDR2 SYDVKM, per germline. This CDR3 comprises 13 residues. V was cut by 5 bases and J by 2 bases, with 9 bases left in between. This chain's CDR3 is CASSPGRNYGYTF. CDR3 DNA sequence: TGTGCCAGCAGTCCGGGACGGAACTATGGCTACACCTTC.

This chain uses TRBV28 with TRBJ2-7; possible D gene TRBD1, 7 bases. CDR1 and CDR2 (germline): MDHEN, SYDVKM. V was cut by 5 bases and J by 3 bases, with 11 bases left in between. CDR3 size: 13 residues. DNA of the CDR3: TGTGCCAGCAGTCGACAGGGAGGCTACGAGCAGTACGTC. Translation: CASSRQGGYEQYV.